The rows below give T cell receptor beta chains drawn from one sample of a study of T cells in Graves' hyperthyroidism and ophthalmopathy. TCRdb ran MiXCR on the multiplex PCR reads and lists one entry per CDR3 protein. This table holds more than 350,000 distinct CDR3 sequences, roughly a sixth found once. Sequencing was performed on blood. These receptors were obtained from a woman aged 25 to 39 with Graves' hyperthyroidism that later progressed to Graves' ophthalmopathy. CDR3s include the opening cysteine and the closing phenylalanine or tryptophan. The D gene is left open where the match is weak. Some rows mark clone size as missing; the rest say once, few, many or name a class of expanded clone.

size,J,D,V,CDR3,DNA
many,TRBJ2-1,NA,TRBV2,CASSEASRYNEQFF,TGTGCCAGCAGTGAAGCGTCCCGGTACAATGAGCAGTTCTTC
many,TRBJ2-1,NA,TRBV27,CASSFLAGNNEQFF,TGTGCCAGCAGTTTCCTCGCGGGAAACAATGAGCAGTTCTTC
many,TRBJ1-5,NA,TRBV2,CASSDDISNSNQPQHF,TGTGCCAGCAGTGATGACATCAGCAATAGCAATCAGCCCCAGCATTTT
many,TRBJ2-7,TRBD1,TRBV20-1,CSARGDRSSYEQYF,TGCAGTGCTAGAGGGGACAGGAGCTCCTACGAGCAGTACTTC
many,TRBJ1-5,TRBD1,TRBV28,CASSPGTGLNQPQHF,TGTGCCAGCAGCCCCGGGACAGGTCTCAATCAGCCCCAGCATTTT
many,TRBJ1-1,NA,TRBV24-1,CATSAAGTEAFF,TGTGCCACCAGCGCAGCAGGGACTGAAGCTTTCTTT
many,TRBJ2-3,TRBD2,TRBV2,CASSEIAGVTDTQYF,TGTGCCAGCAGTGAGATAGCGGGGGTCACAGATACGCAGTATTTT
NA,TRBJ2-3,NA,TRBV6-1,CASSAPRALSTDTQYF,TGTGCCAGCAGTGCTCCTAGGGCGCTCAGCACAGATACGCAGTATTTT
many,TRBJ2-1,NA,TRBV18,CASSPPPPGEQFF,TGTGCCAGCTCACCACCACCACCTGGTGAGCAGTTCTTC
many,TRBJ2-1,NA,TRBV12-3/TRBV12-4,CASSFAAESGEQFF,TGTGCCAGCAGTTTTGCCGCGGAGTCGGGTGAGCAGTTCTTC
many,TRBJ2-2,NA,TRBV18,CASSPPLAGAGELFF,TGTGCCAGCTCACCACCGTTGGCGGGTGCCGGGGAGCTGTTTTTT
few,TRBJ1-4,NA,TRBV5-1,CASSPATNEKLFF,TGCGCCAGCAGCCCTGCAACTAATGAAAAACTGTTTTTT
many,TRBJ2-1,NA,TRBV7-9,CASRTAGSSYNEQFF,TGTGCCAGCAGGACCGCAGGGAGCTCCTACAATGAGCAGTTCTTC
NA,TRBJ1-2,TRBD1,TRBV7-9,CASSRGGTGHGYTF,TGTGCCAGCAGCCGAGGCGGGACAGGTCATGGCTACACCTTC
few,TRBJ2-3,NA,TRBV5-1,CASSETPLSTDTQYF,TGCGCCAGCAGTGAGACCCCCTTAAGCACAGATACGCAGTATTTT
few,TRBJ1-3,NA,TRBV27,CASKLRVSGNAIYF,TGTGCCAGCAAACTCAGGGTCTCTGGAAACGCCATATATTTT
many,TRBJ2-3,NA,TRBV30,CAWSTLGQPTDTQYF,TGTGCCTGGAGTACATTGGGACAACCCACAGATACGCAGTATTTT
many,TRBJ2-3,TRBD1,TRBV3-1,CASSQDWTGADTQYF,TGTGCCAGCAGCCAAGACTGGACAGGGGCAGATACGCAGTATTTT
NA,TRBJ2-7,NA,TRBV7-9,CASSSPTQGVYEQYF,TGTGCCAGCAGCTCTCCTACACAGGGAGTCTACGAGCAGTACTTC
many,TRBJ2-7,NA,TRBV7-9,CASSLGRGISYEQYF,TGTGCCAGCAGCTTAGGAAGGGGAATCTCCTACGAGCAGTACTTC
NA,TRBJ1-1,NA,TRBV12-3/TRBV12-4,CASREHMNTEAFF,TGTGCCAGCCGTGAACATATGAACACTGAAGCTTTCTTT
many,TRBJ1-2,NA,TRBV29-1,CSVARLRIGYGYTF,TGCAGCGTTGCCCGATTACGCATTGGCTATGGCTACACCTTC
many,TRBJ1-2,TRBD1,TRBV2,CASSEEDRPANYGYTF,TGTGCCAGCAGTGAAGAGGACAGGCCAGCTAACTATGGCTACACCTTC
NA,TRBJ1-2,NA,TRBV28,CASSYIQGFYGYTF,TGTGCCAGCAGTTATATACAGGGCTTCTATGGCTACACCTTC
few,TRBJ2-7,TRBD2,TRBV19,CASYGSGSRRPEQYF,TGTGCCAGTTATGGTAGCGGGAGTAGACGTCCCGAGCAGTACTTC
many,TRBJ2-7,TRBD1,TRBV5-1,CASSLGQGAHEQYF,TGCGCCAGCAGCTTGGGACAGGGGGCCCACGAGCAGTACTTC
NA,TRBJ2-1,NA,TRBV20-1,CSAADGYNEQFF,TGCAGTGCTGCGGACGGGTACAATGAGCAGTTCTTC
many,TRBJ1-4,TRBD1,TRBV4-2,CASSRTSGTGAEKLFF,TGTGCCAGCAGCCGAACGTCCGGGACAGGGGCTGAAAAACTGTTTTTT
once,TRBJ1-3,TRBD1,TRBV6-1,CASRDRSGNTIYF,TGTGCCAGCAGGGACAGGTCCGGAAACACCATATATTTT
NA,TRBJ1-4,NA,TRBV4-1,CASSRDSGLTNEKLFF,TGCGCCAGCAGCCGGGATTCGGGACTAACTAATGAAAAACTGTTTTTT
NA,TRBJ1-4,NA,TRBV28,CASSLGSVTNEKLFF,TGTGCCAGCAGTCTGGGTTCCGTAACTAATGAAAAACTGTTTTTT
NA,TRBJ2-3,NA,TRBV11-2,CASSLVVHADTQYF,TGTGCCAGCAGCTTAGTCGTGCACGCAGATACGCAGTATTTT
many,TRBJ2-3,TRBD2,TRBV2,CASTVAGVTDTQYF,TGTGCCAGCACGGTCGCGGGAGTCACAGATACGCAGTATTTT
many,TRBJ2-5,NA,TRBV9,CASSEEGYPRETQYF,TGTGCCAGCAGCGAGGAAGGCTACCCCCGGGAGACCCAGTACTTC
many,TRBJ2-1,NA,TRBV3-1,CASSQAPGLGQFF,TGTGCCAGCAGCCAAGCCCCAGGGCTCGGGCAGTTCTTC
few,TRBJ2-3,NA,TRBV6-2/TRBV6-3,CASSLPPRITDTQYF,TGTGCCAGCAGTCTTCCCCCCAGGATCACAGATACGCAGTATTTT
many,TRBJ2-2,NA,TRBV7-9,CASSLTSSRGLSTGELFF,TGTGCCAGCAGCTTAACTTCGTCCAGGGGTCTATCCACCGGGGAGCTGTTTTTT
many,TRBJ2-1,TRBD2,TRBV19,CASTEVAGYNEQFF,TGTGCCAGTACCGAGGTAGCGGGTTACAATGAGCAGTTCTTC
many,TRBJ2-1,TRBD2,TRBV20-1,CSARARLAGGYEQFF,TGCAGTGCTAGAGCCCGCCTAGCGGGAGGATATGAGCAGTTCTTC
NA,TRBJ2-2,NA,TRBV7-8,CASSAYQNTGELFF,TGTGCCAGCAGCGCCTACCAGAACACCGGGGAGCTGTTTTTT
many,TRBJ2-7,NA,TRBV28,CASSSSDEQYF,TGTGCCAGCAGCAGCTCGGACGAGCAGTACTTC
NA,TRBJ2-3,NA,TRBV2,CASTRNTDTQYF,TGTGCCAGCACCAGGAACACAGATACGCAGTATTTT
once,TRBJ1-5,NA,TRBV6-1,CASRGYSQPQHF,TGTGCCAGCAGGGGTTATAGTCAGCCCCAGCATTTT
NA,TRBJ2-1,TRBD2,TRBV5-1,CASSLKGLAGYSYNEQFF,TGCGCCAGCAGCTTGAAAGGACTAGCGGGTTACTCCTACAATGAGCAGTTCTTC